A single sample gave rise to the 10 T cell receptor beta chains below, sequenced in a study of T cell responses to AZD1222 COVID-19 vaccine. Generated by immunoSEQ multiplex PCR, the TCRdb table keeps only in-frame clones and is missing some. The sample has under 95,000 clones, 80% to 90% seen once; the top ten hold more than 9%. The specimen was peripheral blood, collected 28 days after the second AZD1222 dose. All receptors come from an adult who received the AZD1222 COVID-19 vaccine.

As for this clone: An end of the junction differs from the germline gene, which may be a read error. This chain joins TRBV7-7 and TRBJ1-4; TRBD1 is a possible D gene (6 bases). The germline gives CDR1 SSHAT, CDR2 FNYEAQ (reference sequence). The CDR3 has 15 residues. CDR3 residues: CASSNRGIRHEKLFF. The DNA for the CDR3 is TGTGCTAGCAGTAATAGGGGGATTCGACATGAAAAACTGTTTTTT.

This clone was picked up one time. The J gene is TRBJ1-3, the V gene TRBV29-1; weak D call: TRBD1 (6 bases). Germline CDR1 SQVTM, CDR2 ANQGSEA. The CDR3 is 14 amino acids. The V gene lost 8 bases and the J gene lost 2 bases, with 16 bases spanning the gap. Here the CDR3 DNA reads TGCAGCCCCGGGGCCGGGGGCACTGGAAACACCATATATTTT. Encoded protein: CSPGAGGTGNTIYF.

Notes on this clone: One end of the junction varies from germline; a read error may be responsible. The chain couples TRBV7-2 to TRBJ2-3; 16 bases match TRBD2. The germline V gene has CDR1 SGHTA and CDR2 FQGNSA. This CDR3 is 14 amino acids long. CDR3 DNA: TGTGCCAGCAGCAGCGGGACTAGCGGGGGGGCCGGGCATTTT. Translated, it gives CASSSGTSGGAGHF. The entire variable domain, with the rest obtained from reference TRBV7-2 and TRBJ2-3, is as follows: GAGVSQSPSNKVTEKGKDVELRCDPISGHTALYWYRQSLGQGLEFLIYFQGNSAPDKSGLPSDRFSAERTGGSVSTLTIQRTQQEDSAVYLCASSSGTSGGAGHFGPGTRLTVL.

The V gene is TRBV7-9, the J gene TRBJ1-3; D gene unclear. CDR1 SEHNR and CDR2 FQNEAQ come from the germline V gene (reference sequence). The CDR3 loop spans 16 amino acids. V dropped 5 bases and J dropped 0 bases, with 14 bases sitting between them. CDR3 in DNA: TGTGCCAGCAGCCTAATGGGAGGGTTCTCTGGAAACACCATATATTTT. It codes for CASSLMGGFSGNTIYF.

The genes are TRBV24-1 and TRBJ2-5, with D perhaps given as TRBD1 or TRBD2 (5 bases each). The CDR3 contains 15 residues. Germline values: CDR1 KGHDR, CDR2 SFDVKD. Trimming removed 2 bases from V and 2 bases from J, with 11 bases in between. This CDR3 reads CATSDSGTLQETQYF. The CDR3 bases are TGTGCCACCAGTGATTCAGGGACGTTACAAGAGACCCAGTACTTC.

The chain links TRBV24-1 to TRBJ1-5; D ambiguous. Germline loops: CDR1 KGHDR, CDR2 SFDVKD. V dropped 5 bases and J dropped 0 bases, with 4 bases sitting between them. The CDR3 runs to 13 residues. Here the CDR3 reads CATSAHSNQPQHF. The CDR3 DNA sequence: TGTGCCACCAGTGCGCATAGCAATCAGCCCCAGCATTTT.

The gene calls are TRBV18 and TRBJ2-2; 7 bases line up with TRBD1. Germline trimming cut 0 bases from V and 5 bases from J; bases unmatched to any gene: 0. The CDR3 contains 14 residues. Germline CDR1 and CDR2: KGHSH and LQKENI. The CDR3 is CASSPPRGTGELFF. The CDR3 DNA reads as TGTGCCAGCTCACCACCCAGGGGGACCGGGGAGCTGTTTTTT.

The CDR3 reads CASSYSPRGYEQYF. The CDR3 DNA is TGTGCCAGCAGTTACTCCCCGCGAGGTTACGAGCAGTACTTC. The rearrangement uses TRBV6-6 and TRBJ2-7; D is undetermined. Germline V CDR1 and CDR2: MNHNY, SVGAGI (reference sequence). This CDR3 region has 14 residues. The germline V and J ends were trimmed by 0 bases and 4 bases, with 10 bases remaining between them.

The rearrangement uses TRBV28 and TRBJ1-3; TRBD1 matches 7 bases. The CDR3 has 16 amino acids. Germline V gene lookup returns CDR1 MDHEN and CDR2 SYDVKM. The V gene end was trimmed by 6 bases and the J gene end by 3 bases; junction bases not matched to a gene: 11. CDR3 sequence: CASSQSVGGGGNTIYF. The CDR3 DNA sequence: TGTGCCAGCAGCCAATCGGTAGGGGGCGGTGGAAACACCATATATTTT.

This chain uses TRBV5-1 with TRBJ1-1; unclear D gene. Germline CDR1 reads SGHRS; CDR2 reads YFSETQ. The V and J ends lost 0 bases and 1 base respectively, with 7 bases between them. This CDR3 is built from 14 residues. The CDR3 sequence is CASSLEGRNTEAFF. Written as DNA, the CDR3 is TGCGCCAGCAGCTTGGAGGGCAGGAACACTGAAGCTTTCTTT.